These 31 T cell receptor beta chains were all obtained from the same sample, sequenced in a study of T-cell memory formation after mild COVID-19. Each CDR3 protein gets one entry after TCRdb re-called the 5' RACE reads with MiXCR. Among about 390,000 distinct CDR3 sequences, approximately 16% were seen once, and the ten largest hold 20% to 25%. The sequencing input was PBMCs or a T cell subset sorted from them (not recorded which). The receptors originated from a man aged 18 to 30 who had mild COVID-19 (a few samples of this study predate the infection). Cell type and time point are not known.

The chain is built from TRBV12-3 or TRBV12-4 and TRBJ2-2; no firm D call. Trimming stripped 2 bases from V and 4 bases from J, with 11 bases between. CDR3 length equals 15 residues. The CDR3 DNA follows: TGTGCCAGCAGTTTACGGGCTACTGGCACCGGGGAGCTGTTTTTT. Translated: CASSLRATGTGELFF.

This clonotype was observed a few times. V and J are TRBV7-2 and TRBJ2-1; D is undetermined. CDR1 is SGHTA and CDR2 is FQGNSA in the germline V gene. The CDR3 has 13 amino acids. Trimming left V 4 bases short and J 4 bases short, with 8 bases between. CDR3 amino acids: CASSSQAYNEQFF. DNA of the CDR3: TGTGCCAGCAGCTCCCAAGCGTACAATGAGCAGTTCTTC.

The chain has TRBV7-9 and TRBJ1-1; 7 positions match TRBD1. The CDR3 runs to 13 residues. The germline V gene encodes CDR1 SEHNR and CDR2 FQNEAQ (reference sequence). V was clipped by 8 bases and J by 3 bases; unmatched bases: 6. The DNA of the CDR3 is TGTGCCAGCGCAACAACAGGGGACACTGAAGCTTTCTTT. Amino acids: CASATTGDTEAFF.

This clonotype has only a few counts. The chain couples TRBV5-1 to TRBJ2-7; the match to TRBD2 covers 9 bases. The CDR3 runs to 15 residues. V gave up 0 bases and J gave up 7 bases; unmatched junction bases: 8. Germline CDR1 reads SGHRS; CDR2 reads YFSETQ. The CDR3 DNA follows: TGCGCCAGCAGCTTGGGCGGGGGGGCCCAAGAAGAGCAGTACGTC. It codes for CASSLGGGAQEEQYV.

This clonotype was counted between two and nine times. The chain has TRBV4-1 and TRBJ1-2; 10 bases align to TRBD1. V lost 3 bases, J lost 6 bases, and 1 base stayed unmatched. CDR1 is MGHRA and CDR2 is YSYEKL in the germline V gene. There are 13 residues in the CDR3. DNA of the CDR3: TGCGCCAGCAGCCAGACAGGGGGCAATGGCTACACCTTC. Translated: CASSQTGGNGYTF.

This clonotype was recorded a few times. This chain joins TRBV7-8 and TRBJ2-2, with 7 nucleotides matching TRBD1. J gave up 0 bases and V 6 bases, and 7 bases lay outside the gene matches. The CDR3 loop spans 16 amino acids. Per germline, CDR1 SGHVS and CDR2 FQNEAQ. The CDR3 DNA follows: TGTGCCAGCAGTCCGACAGGGTTTACGAACACCGGGGAGCTGTTTTTT. Encoded protein: CASSPTGFTNTGELFF.

This clonotype was detected only a few times. This chain connects TRBV5-1 to TRBJ2-2; possible D gene TRBD1, 6 bases. This CDR3 is 16 amino acids long. Trimming took 6 bases from V and 7 from J, leaving 22 bases between them. Per the germline V gene, CDR1 is SGHRS and CDR2 is YFSETQ. The CDR3 coding sequence is TGCGCCAGCATCCTACGACAGGTCGGGGTCAACGGGGAGCTGTTTTTT. It translates to CASILRQVGVNGELFF.

The table lists this clonotype with many counts. This chain links TRBV10-3 with TRBJ2-6, with D hard to call. CDR3 length: 13 residues. Germline V gene lookup returns CDR1 ENHRY and CDR2 SYGVKD. V lost 8 bases and J lost 3, with 8 bases in between. The CDR3 is CAIEQVGANVLTF. As DNA, the CDR3 is TGTGCCATCGAGCAGGTTGGGGCCAACGTCCTGACTTTC.

This clonotype occurred a few times. J is TRBJ1-1 and V is TRBV2, with 8 nucleotides matching TRBD1. Per the germline V gene, CDR1 is SNHLY and CDR2 is FYNNEI. J lost 7 bases, V lost 6 bases, and 7 bases had no gene match. The CDR3 is made up of 13 amino acids. DNA for the CDR3: TGTGCCAGCAGGTTGGACAGGGCGGATGAAGCTTTCTTT. Translated: CASRLDRADEAFF.

This clonotype was picked up a small number of times. The J gene is TRBJ2-3, the V gene TRBV12-3 or TRBV12-4, with unresolved D. This CDR3 region has 14 residues. V shed 3 bases and J shed 3 bases, with 10 bases lying between them. The CDR3 DNA follows: TGTGCCAGCAGTTTGGGTGGCGTGACAGATACGCAGTATTTT. This codes for CASSLGGVTDTQYF.

The chain joins TRBV20-1 to TRBJ1-5; no firm D call. Germline CDR1 reads DFQATT; CDR2 reads SNEGSKA (reference sequence). With 4 bases removed from V and 2 bases from J, the gap between germline ends came to 9 bases. The CDR3 loop spans 13 amino acids. The CDR3 loop reads CSANRDRNQPQHF. CDR3 in DNA: TGCAGTGCTAACCGGGATCGCAATCAGCCCCAGCATTTT.

V and J are TRBV7-8 and TRBJ1-3; D remains unclear. Trimming left V 1 base short and J 0 bases short, with 13 bases between. The CDR3 loop spans 17 amino acids. Germline V gene sequence: CDR1 SGHVS, CDR2 FQNEAQ. The CDR3 reads CASSLGAMPRSGNTIYF. For the CDR3, the DNA is TGTGCCAGCAGCTTAGGAGCCATGCCCCGCTCTGGAAACACCATATATTTT.

The rearrangement links TRBV5-1 to TRBJ2-1, with D possibly being TRBD2 (5 bases). The V end was cut by 4 bases, the J end by 9 bases, with 17 bases between. The CDR3 totals 14 residues. The germline V gene encodes CDR1 SGHRS and CDR2 YFSETQ. The CDR3 DNA reads as TGCGCCAGCAGCCCCGATTCGGCTAGCAGTGAGCAGTTCTTC. The encoded protein is CASSPDSASSEQFF.

This clonotype was counted between two and nine times. The V and J genes are TRBV7-8 and TRBJ2-7, with 8 bases fitting TRBD1. Germline values: CDR1 SGHVS, CDR2 FQNEAQ. V trimming: 5 bases; J trimming: 2 bases; junction bases outside the gene matches: 5. CDR3 length: 14 residues. CDR3 bases: TGTGCCAGCAGCGCGCGACAGGGGACCTACGAGCAGTACTTC. Its protein product is CASSARQGTYEQYF.

The chain joins TRBV7-8 to TRBJ2-3; the match to TRBD1 covers 10 bases. V trimming: 6 bases; J trimming: 6 bases; junction bases outside the gene matches: 12. The CDR3 has 16 amino acids. CDR1 and CDR2 (germline): SGHVS, FQNEAQ. The CDR3 loop reads CASRPLRDRGSDTQYF. For the CDR3, the DNA is TGTGCCAGCAGACCGCTCCGGGACAGGGGATCCGATACGCAGTATTTT.

This clonotype was detected a few times. The chain combines TRBV11-2 with TRBJ1-5, with TRBD1 as a possible D gene (5 bases). The CDR3 runs 15 residues. Germline CDR1 SGHAT, CDR2 FQNNGV. V was pared by 0 bases and J by 7 bases, with 13 bases between. The CDR3 region is CASSLDLGDGQPQHF. CDR3 coding DNA: TGTGCCAGCAGCTTAGATTTAGGGGATGGGCAGCCCCAGCATTTT. Full variable domain (outside the CDR3, taken from reference TRBV11-2 and TRBJ1-5): EAGVAQSPRYKIIEKRQSVAFWCNPISGHATLYWYQQILGQGPKLLIQFQNNGVVDDSQLPKDRFSAERLKGVDSTLKIQPAKLEDSAVYLCASSLDLGDGQPQHFGDGTRLSIL.

This clonotype came up a few times. The gene calls are TRBV12-3 or TRBV12-4 and TRBJ2-3; TRBD2 is a possible D gene (5 bases). There are 13 residues in the CDR3. The V end was cut by 5 bases, the J end by 1 base, with 7 bases between. CDR3 region: CASSGRGTDTQYF. The CDR3 DNA sequence: TGTGCCAGCAGTGGGCGGGGCACAGATACGCAGTATTTT.

This clonotype was detected only a few times. The chain uses TRBV12-5 and TRBJ2-1, with 11 bases lining up with TRBD1. Germline CDR1 reads LGHNT; CDR2 reads FRNRAP. The CDR3 has 16 residues. Losses at the gene ends were 4 bases for V and 8 bases for J; bases not matched to a gene: 10. The CDR3 DNA reads as TGTGCTAGTGGTTCCTCTCGGACAGGGGGCACCTATGAGCAGTTCTTC. This encodes CASGSSRTGGTYEQFF.

This chain connects TRBV7-6 to TRBJ2-2; possible D gene TRBD2, 6 bases. Trimming took 3 bases from V and 7 from J, leaving 12 bases between them. The germline CDR1 and CDR2 sequences are SGHVS and FNYEAQ. The CDR3 loop spans 14 amino acids. CDR3 in amino acids: CASSFTAGGGELFF. The CDR3 DNA reads as TGTGCCAGCAGCTTCACGGCCGGGGGCGGGGAGCTGTTTTTT.

In its sample, this clonotype was seen many times. V is TRBV7-9 and J is TRBJ1-3, with 8 bases lining up with TRBD1. Germline V gives CDR1 SEHNR, CDR2 FQNEAQ (reference sequence). The CDR3 has 16 amino acids. The ends lost 5 bases at V and 3 bases at J; junction bases unmatched: 9. This CDR3 reads CASSAYRGIIGNTIYF. The CDR3, as DNA: TGTGCCAGCAGCGCCTACAGGGGGATAATTGGAAACACCATATATTTT.

The chain is built from TRBV5-1 and TRBJ1-3; possibly TRBD1 for D (5 bases). The V gene lost 4 bases and the J gene lost 0 bases, with 11 bases spanning the gap. Germline values: CDR1 SGHRS, CDR2 YFSETQ. The CDR3 runs 15 residues. CDR3 nucleotide sequence: TGCGCCAGCAGCATGGGGGGAGACTCTGGAAACACCATATATTTT. This translates into CASSMGGDSGNTIYF.

There are a few counts of this clonotype. This chain connects TRBV12-3 or TRBV12-4 to TRBJ1-1; 11 bases line up with TRBD1. Losses at the gene ends were 2 bases for V and 5 bases for J; bases not matched to a gene: 4. This CDR3 comprises 15 residues. CDR3: CASSLYGTGGTEAFF. The CDR3 DNA follows: TGTGCCAGCAGTTTATACGGGACAGGGGGGACTGAAGCTTTCTTT.

This clonotype was picked up many times. V is TRBV5-6 and J is TRBJ2-1; D is possibly TRBD2 (6 bases). The CDR3 extends over 16 amino acids. Trimming pared 0 bases from V and 0 bases from J, leaving 10 bases between. CDR1 and CDR2 (germline): SGHDT, YYEEEE. In DNA form, the CDR3 reads TGTGCCAGCAGCTTGGGTGCGGGAAGCTCCTACAATGAGCAGTTCTTC. It codes for CASSLGAGSSYNEQFF.

This clonotype was seen a single time. The rearrangement uses TRBV5-1 and TRBJ1-6, with D hard to call. There are 16 residues in the CDR3. V shed 0 bases and J shed 1 base, with 8 bases lying between them. The germline gives CDR1 SGHRS, CDR2 YFSETQ. The CDR3, as DNA: TGCGCCAGCAGCTTGGTTTCAGGATCCTATAATTCACCCCTCCACTTT. Translating gives CASSLVSGSYNSPLHF.

J is TRBJ2-7 and V is TRBV5-5; D is possibly TRBD1 or TRBD2 (5 bases each). Per the germline V gene, CDR1 is SGHKS and CDR2 is YYEKEE (reference sequence). The CDR3 covers 14 residues. V was trimmed by 6 bases and J by 0 bases, leaving 13 bases between them. CDR3: CASNLGRSSYEQYV. DNA of the CDR3: TGTGCCAGCAACCTGGGACGGTCCTCCTACGAGCAGTACGTC.

The rearrangement joins TRBV21-1 to TRBJ2-2; no DNA check was done on the table's D call, TRBD2. TRBV21-1 is recorded as a pseudogene. The CDR3 extends over 15 amino acids. The CDR3 region has the DNA TGTGCCAGCAGCAGGGGAGGGGCTCTAGGCGGGGAGCTGTTTTTT. Protein product: CASSRGGALGGELFF.

This clonotype was counted a few times. The V and J genes are TRBV20-1 and TRBJ1-1; weak D call: TRBD1 (6 bases). Trimming shortened V by 6 bases and J by 1 base, and 18 bases separated the two germline ends. The germline V gene has CDR1 DFQATT and CDR2 SNEGSKA (reference sequence). This CDR3 spans 15 amino acids. The CDR3 region is CSAQVPGHRNTEAFF. CDR3 nucleotides: TGCAGTGCCCAAGTACCGGGACACAGGAACACTGAAGCTTTCTTT.

This clonotype was detected a few times. V usage is TRBV3-1 and J usage is TRBJ1-5; D unresolved. The V end was cut by 0 bases, the J end by 9 bases, with 6 bases between. The CDR3 runs to 12 residues. Germline loops: CDR1 LGHDT, CDR2 YNNKEL (reference sequence). The CDR3 nucleotides are TGTGCCAGCAGCCAAGATCCCGGGCCCCAGCATTTT. It yields the protein CASSQDPGPQHF.

This clonotype was seen a few times. J is TRBJ2-3 and V is TRBV2, with D perhaps assigned TRBD1 or TRBD2 (5 bases each). Between the trimmed V and J ends, which lost 9 bases and 8 bases, there was a span of 18 bases. The CDR3 sequence is 13 residues long. Looked up from germline, CDR1 is SNHLY and CDR2 is FYNNEI. The CDR3 protein is CARGLRGRGTQYF. In nucleotides, the CDR3 is TGTGCCAGGGGGTTGAGGGGCCGAGGTACGCAGTATTTT.

This clonotype has just a few counts. The chain employs TRBV5-1 and TRBJ1-1; D gene ambiguous. V dropped 2 bases and J dropped 7 bases, with 15 bases sitting between them. Germline V gene data show CDR1 as SGHRS and CDR2 as YFSETQ. The CDR3 consists of 14 residues. The chain's CDR3 is CASSFGGLEGEAFF. Written as DNA, the CDR3 is TGCGCCAGCAGCTTCGGAGGGCTCGAAGGTGAAGCTTTCTTT.

This clonotype was counted between two and nine times. The genes are TRBV7-6 and TRBJ1-1; TRBD1 might be the D (5 bases). CDR1 and CDR2 from the germline V gene are SGHVS and FNYEAQ. CDR3 length: 14 residues. Trimming removed 5 bases at V and 5 bases at J, with 15 bases between. The CDR3 loop reads CASSPRGGWTEAFF. In DNA, the CDR3 is TGTGCCAGCAGCCCGCGGGGGGGATGGACTGAAGCTTTCTTT. The variable domain in full, with the rest retrieved from reference TRBV7-6 and TRBJ1-1, is GAGVSQSPRYKVTKRGQDVALRCDPISGHVSLYWYRQALGQGPEFLTYFNYEAQQDKSGLPNDRFSAERPEGSISTLTIQRTEQRDSAMYRCASSPRGGWTEAFFGQGTRLTVV.